This TCR beta chain is drawn from a study of cytomegalovirus exposure and HLA in healthy donors. The PCR had 60 Vbeta and 13 Jbeta primers. Sequencing used immunoSEQ multiplex PCR; TCRdb keeps in-frame clones, though not all of them. The sample has some 97,000 clones; 79% are singletons. This CDR3 region has 15 residues. V was trimmed by 5 bases and J by 0 bases, leaving 11 bases between them. Germline values: CDR1 SGHTA, CDR2 FQGNSA. This receptor was taken from a female donor in good health and CMV-seropositive. The chain uses TRBV7-2 and TRBJ1-5; D gene unclear. Source material: PBMCs. The CDR3 reads CASSEQTHSNQPQHF. DNA of the CDR3: TGTGCCAGCAGCGAACAGACCCATAGCAATCAGCCCCAGCATTTT.